This TCR beta chain originates from a study of shared clonotypes between healthy human individuals. Study results and caveats: Sharing across four donors was seen in roughly 5% of naive CD4 clonotypes.

Concerning this clone itself: Its cognate antigen is unknown.

V was pared by 2 bases and J by 2 bases, with 13 bases between. The CDR3 totals 16 residues. Germline lookup yields CDR1 MDHEN and CDR2 SYDVKM. Several immunoSEQ plates held equal portions of the genomic DNA taken from each subset. Generated by immunoSEQ multiplex PCR, the TCRdb table keeps only in-frame clones and is missing some. The table has around 2.5 million clones, approximately 94% seen once. The source of this sequence is a man aged 18 to 30 in good health. Some clones in this sample may be carry-over from other donors' samples. The chain has TRBV28 and TRBJ2-1; D might be TRBD1 or TRBD2, each matching 6 bases. Sequenced material: naive CD4+ T cells from PBMCs. Subset of the sample: CD45RA+ positively selected. The CDR3: CASSLRGAATYNEQFF. In nucleotides, the CDR3 is TGTGCCAGCAGTTTAAGGGGGGCAGCAACCTACAATGAGCAGTTCTTC.